Listed below are T cell receptor beta chains from one sample, sequenced in a study of TIL therapy for anti-PD-1-resistant metastatic lung cancer. Some clones are missing from TCRdb's copy, which holds only in-frame ones; the method was immunoSEQ multiplex PCR. The table shows more than 55,000 clones, with 75% to 90% occurring only once. Sequenced here: blood, sampled at baseline. The receptor set was obtained from a person aged 25 to 85 with non-small cell lung cancer. CDR3s include the opening cysteine and the closing phenylalanine or tryptophan. D genes are given only for firm matches. Size is stated for part of the rows, as once, few or many counts, or as a class when the clone is expanded.

clone_size: -; d_call: TRBD2; v_call: TRBV7-2; j_call: TRBJ2-2; cdr3_aa: CASSSRMAGDAGELFF; cdr3_nt: TGTGCCAGCAGCTCCCGAATGGCGGGAGATGCCGGGGAGCTGTTTTTT
clone_size: -; d_call: -; v_call: TRBV9; j_call: TRBJ2-7; cdr3_aa: CASSVGSSAYEQYF; cdr3_nt: TGTGCCAGCAGCGTAGGGTCCTCCGCCTACGAGCAGTACTTC
clone_size: -; d_call: -; v_call: TRBV11-2; j_call: TRBJ2-2; cdr3_aa: CASSPQQLPSTGELFF; cdr3_nt: TGTGCCAGCAGCCCGCAGCAGCTCCCCTCTACGGGGGAGCTGTTTTTT
clone_size: -; d_call: TRBD2; v_call: TRBV9; j_call: TRBJ2-2; cdr3_aa: CASSVGGGFTGELFF; cdr3_nt: TGTGCCAGCAGCGTAGGCGGGGGGTTTACCGGGGAGCTGTTTTTT
clone_size: -; d_call: -; v_call: TRBV4-3; j_call: TRBJ2-3; cdr3_aa: CASSQGTGSGRDTQYF; cdr3_nt: TGCGCCAGCAGCCAGGGCACAGGGAGCGGGCGAGATACGCAGTATTTT
clone_size: once; d_call: -; v_call: TRBV5-4; j_call: TRBJ2-5; cdr3_aa: CASSTKDSFSQETQYF; cdr3_nt: TGTGCCAGCAGCACCAAGGACAGTTTTTCCCAAGAGACCCAGTACTTC
clone_size: -; d_call: -; v_call: TRBV10-3; j_call: TRBJ1-5; cdr3_aa: CATQQVVNQPQHF; cdr3_nt: TGTGCCACCCAACAGGTGGTTAATCAGCCCCAGCATTTT
clone_size: -; d_call: TRBD2; v_call: TRBV7-2; j_call: TRBJ2-7; cdr3_aa: CASRTSSGRPQQYF; cdr3_nt: TGTGCCAGCAGGACATCTAGCGGGCGCCCTCAGCAGTACTTC
clone_size: -; d_call: TRBD1; v_call: TRBV4-1; j_call: TRBJ1-6; cdr3_aa: CASSHFPGGYSPLHF; cdr3_nt: TGCGCCAGCAGTCATTTCCCAGGGGGCTATTCACCCCTCCACTTT
clone_size: -; d_call: TRBD2; v_call: TRBV6-6; j_call: TRBJ2-2; cdr3_aa: CASRTGTSRVGELFF; cdr3_nt: TGTGCCAGCAGGACCGGGACTAGCAGAGTCGGGGAGCTGTTTTTT
clone_size: -; d_call: -; v_call: TRBV27; j_call: TRBJ2-1; cdr3_aa: CASSRQGYNIDEQFF; cdr3_nt: TGTGCCAGCAGTAGACAAGGATACAATATCGATGAGCAGTTCTTC
clone_size: -; d_call: TRBD1; v_call: TRBV28; j_call: TRBJ1-5; cdr3_aa: CASTGTGGNNQPQHF; cdr3_nt: TGTGCCAGCACTGGGACAGGGGGCAACAATCAGCCCCAGCATTTT
clone_size: -; d_call: -; v_call: TRBV4-2; j_call: TRBJ1-5; cdr3_aa: CASSQDPGTGGNQPQHF; cdr3_nt: TGTGCCAGCAGCCAAGACCCCGGGACGGGGGGCAATCAGCCCCAGCATTTT
clone_size: -; d_call: -; v_call: TRBV9; j_call: TRBJ1-6; cdr3_aa: CASSAYAGYYSPLHF; cdr3_nt: TGTGCCAGCAGCGCCTATGCAGGTTACTATTCACCCCTCCACTTT
clone_size: -; d_call: -; v_call: TRBV5-1; j_call: TRBJ1-1; cdr3_aa: CASREWGEAFF; cdr3_nt: TGCGCCAGCCGGGAGTGGGGTGAAGCTTTCTTT
clone_size: once; d_call: -; v_call: TRBV4-3; j_call: TRBJ1-6; cdr3_aa: CASSQAVNYNSPLHF; cdr3_nt: TGCGCCAGCAGCCAAGCGGTAAACTATAATTCACCCCTCCACTTT
clone_size: -; d_call: TRBD1; v_call: TRBV12-3/TRBV12-4; j_call: TRBJ1-1; cdr3_aa: CASRGQQNTEAFF; cdr3_nt: TGTGCCAGCAGGGGACAGCAGAACACTGAAGCTTTCTTT
clone_size: -; d_call: -; v_call: TRBV6-5; j_call: TRBJ1-1; cdr3_aa: CASKTAPLMNTEAFF; cdr3_nt: TGTGCCAGCAAGACAGCTCCTCTTATGAACACTGAAGCTTTCTTT
clone_size: -; d_call: -; v_call: TRBV7-8; j_call: TRBJ2-1; cdr3_aa: CASSPGASATSSYNEQFF; cdr3_nt: TGTGCCAGCAGCCCTGGGGCCAGCGCGACGAGCTCCTACAATGAGCAGTTCTTC
clone_size: -; d_call: -; v_call: TRBV4-1; j_call: TRBJ2-2; cdr3_aa: CASSQELSARELFF; cdr3_nt: TGCGCCAGCAGCCAAGAGCTGAGTGCGAGGGAGCTGTTTTTT
clone_size: -; d_call: -; v_call: TRBV2; j_call: TRBJ2-3; cdr3_aa: CASSHFERASTDTQYF; cdr3_nt: TGTGCCAGCAGTCACTTTGAGCGGGCTAGCACAGATACGCAGTATTTT
clone_size: -; d_call: TRBD2; v_call: TRBV7-2; j_call: TRBJ2-5; cdr3_aa: CASSLYLAGVGETQYF; cdr3_nt: TGTGCCAGCAGCTTGTATCTAGCGGGAGTAGGGGAGACCCAGTACTTC
clone_size: -; d_call: -; v_call: TRBV4-1; j_call: TRBJ1-3; cdr3_aa: CASSQDPGIGNTIYF; cdr3_nt: TGCGCCAGCAGCCAAGATCCGGGGATTGGAAACACCATATATTTT
clone_size: few; d_call: TRBD1; v_call: TRBV5-6; j_call: TRBJ2-2; cdr3_aa: CASSYETGPTGELFF; cdr3_nt: TGTGCCAGCAGCTATGAGACAGGGCCCACCGGGGAGCTGTTTTTT
clone_size: -; d_call: -; v_call: TRBV24-1; j_call: TRBJ1-2; cdr3_aa: CATSDPGTDYGYTF; cdr3_nt: TGTGCCACCAGTGATCCGGGGACGGACTATGGCTACACCTTC
clone_size: -; d_call: -; v_call: TRBV5-1; j_call: TRBJ1-2; cdr3_aa: CASSADGRYGYTF; cdr3_nt: TGCGCCAGCAGTGCGGACGGAAGATATGGCTACACCTTC
clone_size: -; d_call: -; v_call: TRBV6-6; j_call: TRBJ1-6; cdr3_aa: CASSYSSWVVDSPLHF; cdr3_nt: TGTGCCAGCAGTTACTCGAGCTGGGTGGTGGATTCACCCCTCCACTTT
clone_size: -; d_call: -; v_call: TRBV7-2; j_call: TRBJ1-6; cdr3_aa: CASSLGSGNSPLHF; cdr3_nt: TGTGCCAGCAGCTTAGGCTCCGGGAATTCACCCCTCCACTTT
clone_size: once; d_call: TRBD2; v_call: TRBV11-2; j_call: TRBJ2-1; cdr3_aa: CASSPRLAGVGNEQFF; cdr3_nt: TGTGCCAGCAGCCCCCGTCTAGCGGGAGTAGGTAATGAGCAGTTCTTC
clone_size: -; d_call: -; v_call: TRBV4-1; j_call: TRBJ2-1; cdr3_aa: CASSQFALGGLYEQFF; cdr3_nt: TGCGCCAGCAGCCAATTTGCTCTGGGGGGCCTTTATGAGCAGTTCTTC
clone_size: -; d_call: TRBD1; v_call: TRBV28; j_call: TRBJ2-3; cdr3_aa: CASSSTGSGTDTQYF; cdr3_nt: TGTGCCAGCAGTTCGACAGGGAGCGGCACAGATACGCAGTATTTT
clone_size: -; d_call: -; v_call: TRBV30; j_call: TRBJ2-5; cdr3_aa: CAWSVRPAQETQYF; cdr3_nt: TGTGCCTGGAGTGTACGCCCAGCCCAAGAGACCCAGTACTTC
clone_size: once; d_call: TRBD2; v_call: TRBV29-1; j_call: TRBJ2-1; cdr3_aa: CSVEGLAGHNEQFF; cdr3_nt: TGCAGCGTTGAGGGGCTAGCGGGGCACAATGAGCAGTTCTTC
clone_size: -; d_call: TRBD2; v_call: TRBV6-4; j_call: TRBJ2-7; cdr3_aa: CASSELAGSYEQYF; cdr3_nt: TGTGCCAGCAGTGAACTAGCGGGCTCCTACGAGCAGTACTTC
clone_size: -; d_call: -; v_call: TRBV18; j_call: TRBJ1-4; cdr3_aa: CASSSTGHEKLFF; cdr3_nt: TGTGCCAGCTCATCAACCGGGCACGAAAAACTGTTTTTT
clone_size: -; d_call: TRBD1; v_call: TRBV7-9; j_call: TRBJ2-7; cdr3_aa: CASSDQTGLYEQYF; cdr3_nt: TGTGCCAGCAGCGACCAGACAGGGTTATACGAGCAGTACTTC
clone_size: -; d_call: TRBD2; v_call: TRBV19; j_call: TRBJ2-1; cdr3_aa: CASRASGRAGYNEQFF; cdr3_nt: TGTGCCAGTAGGGCTAGCGGGAGGGCGGGGTACAATGAGCAGTTCTTC
clone_size: few; d_call: -; v_call: TRBV7-9; j_call: TRBJ1-1; cdr3_aa: CASSLAEGSSTEAFF; cdr3_nt: TGTGCCAGCAGCTTAGCGGAGGGGTCGAGCACTGAAGCTTTCTTT
clone_size: -; d_call: -; v_call: TRBV7-2; j_call: TRBJ2-5; cdr3_aa: CASSAGQQETQYF; cdr3_nt: TGTGCCAGCAGCGCCGGACAGCAAGAGACCCAGTACTTC
clone_size: -; d_call: -; v_call: TRBV5-1; j_call: TRBJ2-1; cdr3_aa: CASSQGAAYNEQFF; cdr3_nt: TGCGCCAGCAGCCAAGGCGCCGCGTACAATGAGCAGTTCTTC
clone_size: -; d_call: TRBD1; v_call: TRBV7-9; j_call: TRBJ1-1; cdr3_aa: CASSEGQGLNTEAFF; cdr3_nt: TGTGCCAGCAGCGAAGGACAGGGGCTGAACACTGAAGCTTTCTTT
clone_size: -; d_call: -; v_call: TRBV5-4; j_call: TRBJ2-1; cdr3_aa: CASRGASGQGGHEQFF; cdr3_nt: TGTGCCAGCCGAGGAGCTAGCGGCCAAGGGGGCCATGAGCAGTTCTTC
clone_size: -; d_call: TRBD2; v_call: TRBV30; j_call: TRBJ2-5; cdr3_aa: CAWSRAGVRETQYF; cdr3_nt: TGTGCCTGGAGTAGAGCGGGGGTTCGAGAGACCCAGTACTTC
clone_size: -; d_call: -; v_call: TRBV5-1; j_call: TRBJ1-1; cdr3_aa: CASSLNEVMNTEAFF; cdr3_nt: TGCGCCAGCAGCCTAAACGAGGTTATGAACACTGAAGCTTTCTTT
clone_size: -; d_call: -; v_call: TRBV4-2; j_call: TRBJ1-2; cdr3_aa: CASSPEAGVGGYTF; cdr3_nt: TGTGCCAGCAGCCCAGAGGCAGGGGTTGGTGGCTACACCTTC
clone_size: -; d_call: TRBD2; v_call: TRBV30; j_call: TRBJ2-1; cdr3_aa: CAWSVLSSGGMKFSYNEQFF; cdr3_nt: TGTGCCTGGAGTGTACTATCGAGCGGGGGGATGAAATTCTCCTACAATGAGCAGTTCTTC
clone_size: -; d_call: TRBD2; v_call: TRBV7-9; j_call: TRBJ2-1; cdr3_aa: CASTKTSGTLKGRHPNEQFF; cdr3_nt: TGTGCCAGCACCAAGACTAGCGGGACTTTAAAGGGGCGGCACCCCAATGAGCAGTTCTTC
clone_size: -; d_call: TRBD1; v_call: TRBV7-2; j_call: TRBJ1-2; cdr3_aa: CASSLTAGTQGGGYTF; cdr3_nt: TGTGCCAGCAGCCTCACCGCCGGGACCCAGGGGGGTGGCTACACCTTC
clone_size: -; d_call: TRBD1; v_call: TRBV6-6; j_call: TRBJ2-7; cdr3_aa: CASSYLTGEIGYEQYF; cdr3_nt: TGTGCCAGCAGTTATCTCACAGGGGAAATAGGCTACGAGCAGTACTTC